This is a list of T cell receptor beta chains from one sample in a study of Graves' ophthalmopathy and Graves' hyperthyroidism. TCRdb itself ran the multiplex PCR reads through MiXCR, one entry per CDR3 protein. This table has 400,000 to 450,000 distinct CDR3 sequences, 21% appearing once. Sequencing was carried out using peripheral blood. These receptors all stem from a woman aged 18-29 years with stable Graves' hyperthyroidism. Each CDR3 is given with its conserved first and last residue. A D gene is named only where the DNA matches it firmly. Not all rows give a size; the values are once, few, many and, for expanded clones, a class.

>NA|TRBJ2-7|many|TRBV6-1|14
CASSEAWGLYEQYF
TGTGCCAGCAGTGAAGCGTGGGGACTGTACGAGCAGTACTTC
>NA|TRBJ1-1|NA|TRBV30|14
CAWSVGMMNTEAFF
TGTGCCTGGAGTGTAGGCATGATGAACACTGAAGCTTTCTTT
>NA|TRBJ1-1|few|TRBV29-1|14
CSVDIPIPKGEAFF
TGCAGCGTCGATATACCCATACCGAAGGGTGAAGCTTTCTTT
>TRBD2|TRBJ2-7|many|TRBV20-1|18
CSARVPGLAGGHAYEQYF
TGCAGTGCTAGAGTCCCGGGACTAGCGGGAGGTCACGCCTACGAGCAGTACTTC
>NA|TRBJ1-2|many|TRBV3-1|14
CASSGKGGIYGYTF
TGTGCCAGCAGCGGGAAAGGGGGTATCTATGGCTACACCTTC
>TRBD2|TRBJ2-5|many|TRBV12-3/TRBV12-4|15
CASSLLAGRRETQYF
TGTGCCAGCAGTTTACTAGCGGGCCGACGAGAGACCCAGTACTTC
>TRBD1|TRBJ2-5|many|TRBV5-5|16
CASSLIGRGQRETQYF
TGTGCCAGCAGCTTGATCGGCAGGGGGCAAAGGGAGACCCAGTACTTC
>NA|TRBJ2-3|NA|TRBV4-1|15
CASSQGVGVTDTQYF
TGCGCCAGCAGCCAAGGGGTTGGGGTCACAGATACGCAGTATTTT
>NA|TRBJ2-7|once|TRBV28|15
CASSIPGLLRYEQYF
TGTGCCAGCAGCATCCCGGGACTCCTCCGCTACGAGCAGTACTTC
>NA|TRBJ1-5|many|TRBV20-1|16
CSARDLIRGHNQPQHF
TGCAGTGCTAGAGATCTAATCCGGGGCCACAATCAGCCCCAGCATTTT
>NA|TRBJ2-5|many|TRBV30|13
CAWSLAGLETQYF
TGTGCCTGGAGCTTGGCAGGGCTTGAGACCCAGTACTTC
>NA|TRBJ1-5|many|TRBV11-1|17
CASSSDAAWPGNQPQHF
TGTGCCAGCAGCTCGGACGCGGCCTGGCCGGGCAATCAGCCCCAGCATTTT
>NA|TRBJ2-5|many|TRBV10-3|15
CAISARSGDQETQYF
TGTGCCATCAGTGCTCGATCGGGCGACCAAGAGACCCAGTACTTC
>TRBD1|TRBJ2-4|few|TRBV12-3/TRBV12-4|16
CASSIGTALSKNIQYF
TGTGCCAGCAGCATCGGGACAGCACTCTCCAAAAACATTCAGTACTTC
>TRBD1|TRBJ2-7|many|TRBV2|14
CASSIQGVSYEQYF
TGTGCCAGCAGTATACAGGGGGTCTCCTACGAGCAGTACTTC
>NA|TRBJ2-5|many|TRBV15|15
CATSRDGHLGETQYF
TGTGCCACCAGCAGAGATGGCCATTTGGGAGAGACCCAGTACTTC
>TRBD2|TRBJ2-1|NA|TRBV20-1|16
CSAGEALAGEGREQFF
TGCAGTGCTGGCGAGGCCCTAGCGGGAGAAGGACGTGAGCAGTTCTTC
>NA|TRBJ2-5|few|TRBV5-1|15
CASSPLGDYQETQYF
TGCGCCAGCAGCCCTCTCGGGGACTACCAAGAGACCCAGTACTTC
>TRBD1|TRBJ1-1|many|TRBV20-1|14
CSARDQGVNTEAFF
TGCAGTGCTAGAGATCAGGGGGTGAACACTGAAGCTTTCTTT
>NA|TRBJ1-6|NA|TRBV3-1|14
CASSQVINNSPLHF
TGTGCCAGCAGCCAAGTGATAAATAATTCACCCCTCCACTTT
>NA|TRBJ2-5|many|TRBV9|15
CASSVSGGNQETQYF
TGTGCCAGCAGCGTTTCGGGCGGAAACCAAGAGACCCAGTACTTC
>NA|TRBJ2-5|many|TRBV11-2|15
CASSLRRGIQETQYF
TGTGCCAGCAGCTTAAGGAGGGGCATCCAAGAGACCCAGTACTTC
>TRBD1|TRBJ1-5|many|TRBV6-1|15
CASSRTGDRNQPQHF
TGTGCCAGCAGCCGGACAGGGGATCGAAATCAGCCCCAGCATTTT
>NA|TRBJ2-6|many|TRBV5-4|18
CASSLIVLRFSGANVLTF
TGTGCCAGCAGCTTGATCGTACTGCGCTTCTCTGGGGCCAACGTCCTGACTTTC
>TRBD1|TRBJ1-5|many|TRBV29-1|14
CSVATGNSNQPQHF
TGCAGCGTTGCGACAGGGAATAGCAATCAGCCCCAGCATTTT
>NA|TRBJ2-5|many|TRBV12-3/TRBV12-4|15
CASSLREGGRETQYF
TGTGCCAGCAGTTTAAGGGAAGGGGGGCGAGAGACCCAGTACTTC
>TRBD2|TRBJ2-5|NA|TRBV7-2|15
CASSYGLAVQETQYF
TGTGCCAGCAGCTACGGACTAGCGGTTCAAGAGACCCAGTACTTC
>TRBD1|TRBJ2-2|many|TRBV7-8|17
CASSIEQGAYNTGELFF
TGTGCCAGCAGCATAGAACAGGGGGCGTACAACACCGGGGAGCTGTTTTTT
>NA|TRBJ1-3|many|TRBV5-1|16
CASSLAPGSPGNTIYF
TGCGCCAGCAGCTTGGCGCCGGGATCGCCTGGAAACACCATATATTTT
>TRBD1|TRBJ2-4|few|TRBV28|17
CASSLYRQGLAKNIQYF
TGTGCCAGCAGTTTATACCGACAGGGTCTAGCCAAAAACATTCAGTACTTC
>TRBD1|TRBJ2-5|many|TRBV29-1|13
CSAAWTGEETQYF
TGCAGCGCAGCTTGGACAGGGGAAGAGACCCAGTACTTC
>TRBD2|TRBJ2-7|many|TRBV9|16
CASSVGLAGGVSEQYF
TGTGCCAGCAGCGTGGGACTAGCGGGAGGGGTTAGCGAGCAGTACTTC
>NA|TRBJ2-7|many|TRBV6-1|13
CASIDELLYEQYF
TGTGCCAGCATTGACGAGTTGCTCTACGAGCAGTACTTC
>TRBD2|TRBJ2-7|many|TRBV6-1|16
CASSEGAGGSTYEQYF
TGTGCCAGCAGTGAAGGCGCGGGGGGTTCTACCTACGAGCAGTACTTC
>TRBD2|TRBJ2-5|NA|TRBV7-2|15
CASSLTSGSGETQYF
TGTGCCAGCAGCTTAACTAGCGGGAGCGGAGAGACCCAGTACTTC
>TRBD1|TRBJ1-3|once|TRBV6-1|15
CASSPDRASRNTIYF
TGTGCCAGCAGCCCTGACAGGGCCTCGCGAAACACCATATATTTT
>TRBD1|TRBJ2-2|many|TRBV19|15
CASSIGQVGAGELFF
TGTGCCAGTAGTATTGGACAGGTGGGCGCCGGGGAGCTGTTTTTT
>NA|TRBJ2-4|many|TRBV2|15
CASSASVIAKNIQYF
TGTGCCAGCAGTGCCTCCGTCATAGCCAAAAACATTCAGTACTTC
>NA|TRBJ2-7|many|TRBV12-5|12
CASGLGPYEQYF
TGTGCTAGTGGTTTGGGACCCTACGAGCAGTACTTC
>TRBD1|TRBJ2-7|few|TRBV6-1|15
CASSQGSRGFGEQYF
TGTGCCAGCAGTCAAGGCTCCAGGGGGTTCGGCGAGCAGTACTTC
>TRBD1|TRBJ2-7|few|TRBV13|15
CASSLEGGRGREQYF
TGTGCCAGCAGCTTAGAGGGGGGCAGGGGGCGTGAGCAGTACTTC
>NA|TRBJ2-5|many|TRBV20-1|11
CSARARETQYF
TGCAGTGCTAGGGCAAGGGAGACCCAGTACTTC
>TRBD1|TRBJ1-2|few|TRBV2|16
CASSERGQGLSYGYTF
TGTGCCAGCAGTGAGAGGGGACAGGGGTTGTCCTATGGCTACACCTTC
>TRBD2|TRBJ2-7|many|TRBV5-1|15
CASSSIGGRSDEQYF
TGCGCCAGCAGCTCCATTGGCGGGAGGTCAGACGAGCAGTACTTC
>NA|TRBJ1-5|NA|TRBV6-2/TRBV6-3|15
CASSYRSLDGQPQHF
TGTGCCAGCAGTTACCGATCCTTGGATGGACAGCCCCAGCATTTT
>NA|TRBJ1-1|many|TRBV30|14
CAWSVTQLNTEAFF
TGTGCCTGGAGTGTAACACAGCTGAACACTGAAGCTTTCTTT
>TRBD1|TRBJ1-1|many|TRBV29-1|13
CSVATGGGNEAFF
TGCAGCGTCGCAACAGGGGGGGGTAATGAAGCTTTCTTT
>TRBD1|TRBJ2-7|many|TRBV29-1|11
CSVAGGYEQYF
TGCAGCGTTGCAGGGGGTTACGAGCAGTACTTC
>NA|TRBJ1-1|NA|TRBV7-9|13
CASSSGQSTEAFF
TGTGCCAGCAGCTCGGGACAATCCACTGAAGCTTTCTTT
>TRBD1|TRBJ1-2|many|TRBV12-3/TRBV12-4|15
CASSLGQGAPDGYTF
TGTGCCAGCAGTTTAGGACAGGGGGCGCCGGACGGCTACACCTTC
>NA|TRBJ2-4|many|TRBV30|13
CAWEDSSRNIQYF
TGTGCCTGGGAGGACAGTTCGAGGAACATTCAGTACTTC
>NA|TRBJ2-6|many|TRBV6-5|15
CASSYGTSGANVLTF
TGTGCCAGCAGTTACGGAACCTCTGGGGCCAACGTCCTGACTTTC
>TRBD1|TRBJ2-2|many|TRBV6-1|15
CASTIQGRNTGELFF
TGTGCCAGCACCATACAGGGGAGGAACACCGGGGAGCTGTTTTTT